A single sample gave rise to the 23 T cell receptor beta chains below, sequenced in a study of radiotherapy plus CTLA-4 blockade in lung cancer. The method was immunoSEQ multiplex PCR; TCRdb's version includes in-frame clones alone and lacks a portion of them. The top ten clones hold over 6% of a sample with around 130,000 clones, 85% to 90% of them seen once. The sample consisted of peripheral blood, taken from a patient treated with radiotherapy plus ipilimumab. The receptor source for this set is a human donor with non-small cell lung cancer that progressed on radiotherapy plus ipilimumab.

This clone was seen a single time. The chain links TRBV14 to TRBJ1-1; the match to TRBD1 covers 7 bases. CDR1 and CDR2 (germline): SGHDN, FVKESK. The CDR3 is made up of 13 amino acids. Trimming cost V 2 bases and J 4 bases; bases outside gene matches: 1. This chain's CDR3 is CASSQHRGTEAFF. Written as DNA, the CDR3 is TGTGCCAGCAGCCAACACAGGGGCACTGAAGCTTTCTTT.

The chain carries TRBV5-1 and TRBJ2-1, with D perhaps TRBD2 (5 bases). The germline CDR1 and CDR2 sequences are SGHRS and YFSETQ. Trimming removed 0 bases from V and 0 bases from J, with 25 bases in between. This CDR3 is 21 amino acids long. CDR3 sequence reads: CASSLASIGGLAPSSYNEQFF. CDR3 DNA sequence: TGCGCCAGCAGCTTGGCCAGCATTGGCGGGTTGGCCCCGAGCTCCTACAATGAGCAGTTCTTC.

The V call is TRBV2, the J call TRBJ1-2; D unresolved. The CDR3 is 15 residues long. Germline V CDR1 and CDR2: SNHLY, FYNNEI. Trimming left V 2 bases short and J 1 base short, with 11 bases between. This CDR3 is CASSESGSFNYGYTF. The CDR3 DNA reads TGTGCCAGCAGTGAATCGGGCAGCTTTAACTATGGCTACACCTTC.

The chain is built from TRBV6-6 and TRBJ1-2; D call uncertain. The CDR3 runs to 12 residues. Between the trimmed V and J ends, which lost 1 base and 1 base, there was a span of 1 base. CDR1 is MNHNY, CDR2 SVGAGI, per germline (reference sequence). The CDR3 protein is CASSYFNYGYTF. CDR3 nucleotide sequence: TGTGCCAGCAGTTACTTTAACTATGGCTACACCTTC.

V usage is TRBV5-1 and J usage is TRBJ2-7, with 7 nucleotides matching TRBD2. Trimming cost V 3 bases and J 0 bases; bases outside gene matches: 12. From germline, CDR1 is SGHRS and CDR2 YFSETQ. The CDR3 covers 17 residues. The CDR3 here is CASSSTPSGASSYEQYF. The CDR3, as DNA: TGCGCCAGCAGCTCTACCCCTAGCGGAGCAAGCTCCTACGAGCAGTACTTC.

This rearrangement joins TRBV18 to TRBJ2-7; weak D call: TRBD1 (6 bases). V was shortened by 4 bases and J by 4 bases, with 14 bases between the two germline ends. This CDR3 spans 14 amino acids. Germline V CDR1 and CDR2: KGHSH, LQKENI. CDR3 sequence reads: CASSLGQNQYEQYF. The CDR3 nucleotides are TGTGCCAGCTCACTCGGACAGAACCAATACGAGCAGTACTTC.

The chain recombines TRBV2 with TRBJ2-2; D call uncertain. The germline V and J ends were trimmed by 4 bases and 0 bases, with 12 bases remaining between them. Germline V gene sequence: CDR1 SNHLY, CDR2 FYNNEI. The CDR3 covers 16 residues. The CDR3 bases are TGTGCCAGCAGTGCCCAATCCGTAGCGAACACCGGGGAGCTGTTTTTT. It yields the protein CASSAQSVANTGELFF.

The CDR3 DNA reads TGTGCCAGCAGGATCGGACCCAACTATGGCTACACCTTC. It codes for CASRIGPNYGYTF. The rearrangement uses TRBV2 and TRBJ1-2; D is unclear. The CDR3 runs 13 residues. Trimming shortened V by 6 bases and J by 2 bases, and 10 bases separated the two germline ends. Germline V gene lookup returns CDR1 SNHLY and CDR2 FYNNEI.

V usage is TRBV6-6 and J usage is TRBJ2-5; TRBD2 matches at 9 bases. CDR1 and CDR2 (germline): MNHNY, SVGAGI (reference sequence). The CDR3 extends over 16 amino acids. Trimming at V came to 2 bases and at J to 2 bases, leaving 6 bases not matched to a gene. The CDR3 protein is CASSYPIAGVQETQYF. In DNA form, the CDR3 reads TGTGCCAGCAGTTACCCGATAGCGGGAGTTCAAGAGACCCAGTACTTC.

This chain uses TRBV9 with TRBJ2-1; 8 bases are shared with TRBD2. V shed 0 bases and J 3 bases; nucleotides not matched to a gene: 8. This CDR3 region has 17 residues. Germline CDR1 is SGDLS and CDR2 is YYNGEE. The CDR3 region is CASSVALGTSLYNEQFF. The CDR3, as DNA: TGTGCCAGCAGCGTAGCTCTCGGGACTAGTCTCTACAATGAGCAGTTCTTC.

The rearrangement uses TRBV11-2 and TRBJ2-1, with a tentative D call TRBD1 (5 bases). This CDR3 contains 14 residues. Per the germline V gene, CDR1 is SGHAT and CDR2 is FQNNGV. V was clipped by 0 bases and J by 3 bases, with 6 bases between them. The CDR3 is CASSLEQDYNEQFF. CDR3 bases: TGTGCCAGCAGCTTAGAACAGGACTACAATGAGCAGTTCTTC.

The chain uses TRBV18 and TRBJ1-5; no reliable D call. V lost 3 bases, J lost 2 bases, and 8 bases lay in between. The germline V gene encodes CDR1 KGHSH and CDR2 LQKENI. The CDR3 runs 14 residues. The CDR3 here is CASSPEDGNQPQHF. The CDR3 bases are TGTGCCAGCTCACCGGAGGACGGCAATCAGCCCCAGCATTTT.

The chain carries TRBV1 and TRBJ2-2; TRBD2 is the table's D call, not checked against the DNA. TRBV1 counts as a pseudogene. The CDR3 sequence is 19 residues long. Written as DNA, the CDR3 is TGCACCAGCAGCCATCGGACAGGTCGGCTAGCGGGAGACACCGGGGAGCTGTTTTTT. Its translation: CTSSHRTGRLAGDTGELFF.

The chain has TRBV2 and TRBJ1-4, with D unclear. This CDR3 is built from 13 residues. Germline-derived CDR1 and CDR2 are SNHLY and FYNNEI. Trimming cost V 10 bases and J 5 bases, with 14 bases left between them. In DNA form, the CDR3 reads TGTGCCAACTCACACCCCTTGAATGAAAAACTGTTTTTT. Translated, it gives CANSHPLNEKLFF.

The V and J genes are TRBV5-6 and TRBJ1-3; D perhaps matches TRBD1 (5 bases). With 4 bases removed from V and 1 base from J, the gap between germline ends came to 15 bases. CDR3 length: 16 residues. Germline V lookup: CDR1 SGHDT, CDR2 YYEEEE. The CDR3 region has the DNA TGTGCCAGCAGCCTCCGGGGGTTTAGGTCTGGAAACACCATATATTTT. This encodes CASSLRGFRSGNTIYF.

The chain recombines TRBV27 with TRBJ1-4; D gene unclear. Germline CDR1 MNHEY, CDR2 SMNVEV (reference sequence). The CDR3 covers 13 residues. Deletions cut 6 bases from V and 0 bases from J, with 5 bases between. The CDR3 sequence: CASSFATNEKLFF. The CDR3 DNA reads TGTGCCAGCAGCTTTGCAACTAATGAAAAACTGTTTTTT.

The chain joins TRBV19 to TRBJ2-4; 8 bases map to TRBD1. The CDR3 runs to 13 residues. V shed 5 bases, J shed 6 bases, and the junction held 3 bases outside the gene matches. The germline V gene encodes CDR1 LNHDA and CDR2 SQIVND (reference sequence). The CDR3 sequence: CASSGQGRNIQYF. In nucleotides, the CDR3 is TGTGCCAGTAGTGGACAGGGACGAAACATTCAGTACTTC.

The chain carries TRBV6-5 and TRBJ2-4, with 7 bases that match TRBD2. The junction had 10 bases not matched to a gene; V was cut back by 8 bases and J by 9 bases. The germline V gene encodes CDR1 MNHEY and CDR2 SVGAGI. The CDR3 has 13 amino acids. Here the CDR3 DNA reads TGTGCCAGCGTGCGGGAGAAAGGGGTCATTCAGTACTTC. Translation gives CASVREKGVIQYF.

The J gene is TRBJ2-5, the V gene TRBV7-9; TRBD2 might be the D (5 bases). This CDR3 is 15 amino acids long. Germline lookup yields CDR1 SEHNR and CDR2 FQNEAQ (reference sequence). V was pared by 3 bases and J by 5 bases, with 16 bases between. This chain's CDR3 is CASSFGRTRGETQYF. The DNA of the CDR3 is TGTGCCAGCAGCTTTGGACGGACGAGAGGGGAGACCCAGTACTTC.

Concerning this clone: Additional DNA sequences in this sample encode the identical CDR3. The gene calls are TRBV19 and TRBJ2-5, with D unresolved. Trimming left V 4 bases short and J 1 base short, with 7 bases between. CDR1 is LNHDA and CDR2 is SQIVND in the germline V gene (reference sequence). CDR3 length: 13 residues. The CDR3 nucleotides are TGTGCCAGTAGTAAGGGATTCCAAGAGACCCAGTACTTC. Its protein product is CASSKGFQETQYF.

V gene TRBV2 combines with J gene TRBJ2-5; the D gene is possibly TRBD2 (5 bases). V lost 11 bases and J lost 2, with 15 bases in between. Germline V gene sequence: CDR1 SNHLY, CDR2 FYNNEI. CDR3 length equals 13 residues. The CDR3 DNA is TGTGCCGGTGTACGGGGTCCTCAAGAGACCCAGTACTTC. It specifies CAGVRGPQETQYF.

This chain connects TRBV20-1 to TRBJ2-3; weak D call: TRBD2 (6 bases). Germline V gives CDR1 DFQATT, CDR2 SNEGSKA (reference sequence). V dropped 6 bases and J dropped 6 bases, with 10 bases sitting between them. The CDR3 runs to 11 residues. The CDR3 spells CSARLVDTQYF. DNA of the CDR3: TGCAGTGCGCGACTAGTTGATACGCAGTATTTT.

The rearrangement uses TRBV2 and TRBJ2-7, with a possible D match to TRBD2 (6 bases). Germline lookup yields CDR1 SNHLY and CDR2 FYNNEI. CDR3 length: 14 amino acids. Trimming removed 10 bases from V and 1 base from J, with 17 bases in between. The CDR3 sequence is CATRSGGTSYEQYF. The CDR3, as DNA: TGTGCCACTCGCAGTGGGGGGACGTCCTACGAGCAGTACTTC.